What follows are 25 T cell receptor beta chains derived from one specimen sequenced in a study of OX40 agonist ivuxolimab in advanced cancers. Produced via immunoSEQ multiplex PCR; TCRdb's table is partial and in-frame only. This sample has roughly 11,000 clones, with around four fifths found just once. The source was CD4+ or CD8+ T cells sorted from blood, collected in a trial of the OX40 agonist ivuxolimab. Receptors were obtained from an adult with an advanced solid tumor such as melanoma, head and neck, liver or kidney cancer.

This clone is large in the sample. The chain recombines TRBV6-5 with TRBJ1-2; 7 bases are shared with TRBD1. V lost 6 bases, J lost 5 bases, and 6 bases stayed unmatched. This CDR3 region has 13 residues. The germline V gene encodes CDR1 MNHEY and CDR2 SVGAGI. The CDR3 loop is CASSPDRVYGYTF. The CDR3 region has the DNA TGTGCCAGCAGCCCTGACAGGGTGTATGGCTACACCTTC.

To note about this clone: The sample contains more than one DNA sequence encoding this CDR3. This chain links TRBV19 with TRBJ1-2; a possible D gene is TRBD1 (5 bases). The CDR3 totals 18 residues. CDR1 is LNHDA, CDR2 SQIVND, per germline (reference sequence). V lost 1 base and J lost 5, with 23 bases in between. For the CDR3, the DNA is TGTGCCAGTAGTATAGGGGACCCCCTAACTCGACTCCTTTATGGCTACACCTTC. Its protein is CASSIGDPLTRLLYGYTF.

The chain couples TRBV25-1 to TRBJ1-2, with 8 bases lining up with TRBD1. Trimming took 5 bases from V and 4 from J; bases not matched to a gene: 3. Germline lookup yields CDR1 MGHDK and CDR2 SYGVNS. This CDR3 is 13 amino acids long. The CDR3 is CASSRQGSYGYTF. The CDR3 bases are TGTGCCAGCAGTCGACAGGGGAGCTATGGCTACACCTTC.

The table lists this clone with a count of one. The chain joins TRBV13 to TRBJ2-3; D gene unclear. The CDR3 extends over 16 amino acids. The ends were cut back, 5 bases at V and 1 base at J, with 16 bases in the middle. Per germline, CDR1 PRHDT and CDR2 FYEKMQ (reference sequence). CDR3 residues: CASSPLKDGGTDTQYF. CDR3 nucleotide sequence: TGTGCCAGCAGCCCCCTCAAAGATGGGGGCACAGATACGCAGTATTTT.

V and J are TRBV4-1 and TRBJ2-3, with a tentative D call TRBD1 (6 bases). The ends were cut back, 0 bases at V and 4 bases at J, with 14 bases in the middle. The CDR3 length is 16 residues. Germline-derived CDR1 and CDR2 are MGHRA and YSYEKL. The CDR3 region has the DNA TGCGCCAGCAGCCAAGAGGGGGCTTCCCCCGCAGATACGCAGTATTTT. Translation: CASSQEGASPADTQYF.

The chain carries TRBV11-2 and TRBJ2-5; maybe TRBD2 (6 bases). V lost 0 bases, J lost 4 bases, and 12 bases lay in between. The germline CDR1 and CDR2 sequences are SGHAT and FQNNGV. This CDR3 region has 15 residues. CDR3 loop: CASSLDQTRGETQYF. The DNA of the CDR3 is TGTGCCAGCAGCTTAGATCAGACTAGAGGAGAGACCCAGTACTTC.

V usage is TRBV4-1 and J usage is TRBJ1-1; D is undetermined. Per the germline V gene, CDR1 is MGHRA and CDR2 is YSYEKL. Trimming stripped 0 bases from V and 6 bases from J, with 11 bases between. The CDR3 totals 14 residues. The CDR3 nucleotides are TGCGCCAGCAGCCAAGAAGCGGGGAGGGCTGAAGCTTTCTTT. It encodes CASSQEAGRAEAFF.

J is TRBJ1-1 and V is TRBV6-1; the D is unclear. Between the trimmed V and J ends, which lost 9 bases and 1 base, there was a span of 15 bases. The CDR3 extends over 14 amino acids. Germline assignment: CDR1 MNHNS and CDR2 SASEGT. CDR3 amino acids: CASLRRMGNTEAFF. The CDR3 nucleotides read TGTGCCAGTCTTCGACGAATGGGGAACACTGAAGCTTTCTTT.

V and J are TRBV7-6 and TRBJ2-7; a possible D gene is TRBD1 (5 bases). There are 13 residues in the CDR3. CDR1 and CDR2 (germline): SGHVS, FNYEAQ. The V and J ends lost 8 bases and 0 bases respectively, with 11 bases between them. The CDR3, as DNA: TGTGCCAGCGTCCCAGGGCGCTCCTACGAGCAGTACTTC. Protein sequence: CASVPGRSYEQYF.

The chain uses TRBV10-2 and TRBJ2-3; TRBD2 aligns across 8 bases. CDR1 is WSHSY and CDR2 is SAAADI in the germline V gene. V was pared by 1 base and J by 1 base, with 7 bases of the junction left unmatched. The CDR3 runs to 17 residues. In DNA, the CDR3 is TGCGCCAGCAGTGAGTTCCCTGCAGCGGGGGGCACAGATACGCAGTATTTT. Translated: CASSEFPAAGGTDTQYF.

The chain recombines TRBV5-1 with TRBJ2-6; D call uncertain. The V end lost 6 bases, the J end lost 0 bases, and 10 bases lay between the germline ends. The V gene's germline CDR1 is SGHRS and CDR2 YFSETQ. The CDR3 has 15 amino acids. DNA of the CDR3: TGCGCCAGCAATCGATGGTACTCTGGGGCCAACGTCCTGACTTTC. Translating it yields CASNRWYSGANVLTF.

Only a few counts were recorded for this clone. J is TRBJ1-2 and V is TRBV23-1, with a tentative D call TRBD1 (5 bases). TRBV23-1 is an open reading frame, and its role is uncertain. The CDR3 is 14 residues long. V lost 6 bases and J lost 8, with 19 bases in between. In DNA, the CDR3 is TGCGCCAGCAGCGACAGTCCTCGAGCGGGCGGCTACACCTTC. It encodes CASSDSPRAGGYTF.

The chain carries TRBV29-1 and TRBJ2-1; possibly TRBD1 for D (7 bases). The germline V and J ends were trimmed by 3 bases and 7 bases, with 10 bases remaining between them. Germline V lookup: CDR1 SQVTM, CDR2 ANQGSEA. CDR3 length equals 12 residues. CDR3 bases: TGCAGCGTTGAGGAGGGGGCGAATGAGCAGTTCTTC. Protein: CSVEEGANEQFF.

The chain has TRBV4-1 and TRBJ2-5, with unresolved D. CDR1 is MGHRA, CDR2 YSYEKL, per germline. The CDR3 sequence is 14 residues long. The germline V and J ends were trimmed by 1 base and 3 bases, with 9 bases remaining between them. CDR3 amino acids: CASSQGYSEETQYF. The CDR3 nucleotides read TGCGCCAGCAGCCAAGGGTACAGTGAAGAGACCCAGTACTTC.

V is TRBV7-3 and J is TRBJ1-1; the D is unclear. Germline CDR1 reads SGHTA; CDR2 reads FQGTGA. Trimming removed 3 bases from V and 1 base from J, with 12 bases in between. The CDR3 totals 15 residues. The CDR3 bases are TGTGCCAGCAGCTTGATGAGCCCGTCGAACACTGAAGCTTTCTTT. This translates into CASSLMSPSNTEAFF.

The chain has TRBV19 and TRBJ2-7; D gene unclear. CDR3 length: 15 amino acids. Germline CDR1 reads LNHDA; CDR2 reads SQIVND (reference sequence). V lost 5 bases to trimming and J lost 2 bases, with 16 bases between them. This chain's CDR3 is CASSVTGPVAYEQYF. The CDR3 nucleotides read TGTGCCAGTAGTGTTACCGGGCCCGTAGCCTACGAGCAGTACTTC.

The chain links TRBV6-4 to TRBJ2-5, with a weak D call TRBD2 (7 bases). V gave up 4 bases and J gave up 2 bases, with 14 bases separating them. Germline CDR1 and CDR2: MRHNA and SNTAGT. The length of the CDR3 is 15 residues. CDR3 region: CASSAGGPPQETQYF. The CDR3 DNA reads as TGTGCCAGCAGTGCGGGGGGCCCTCCGCAAGAGACCCAGTACTTC.

V gene TRBV23-1 combines with J gene TRBJ2-1; TRBD2 matches at 7 bases. TRBV23-1 is an ORF, with its function uncertain. The CDR3 consists of 15 residues. V lost 4 bases and J lost 8; bases outside the gene matches: 11. CDR3 sequence: CASSPGTRAGDEQFF. The CDR3 nucleotides read TGCGCCAGCAGTCCCGGGACGCGTGCGGGGGATGAGCAGTTCTTC.

The rearrangement joins TRBV9 to TRBJ1-2; 7 bases map to TRBD1. The CDR3 runs 15 residues. Germline CDR1 SGDLS, CDR2 YYNGEE. V shed 1 base, J shed 4 bases, and the junction held 7 bases outside the gene matches. CDR3 sequence (DNA): TGTGCCAGCAGCGTAACCACAGGGGCAGGCTATGGCTACACCTTC. Its protein is CASSVTTGAGYGYTF.

The chain carries TRBV6-5 and TRBJ2-7; TRBD1 matches at 8 bases. With 5 bases clipped from V and 0 bases from J, the junction kept 3 bases outside the gene matches. The CDR3 consists of 14 residues. Germline V gene lookup returns CDR1 MNHEY and CDR2 SVGAGI. CDR3 in DNA: TGTGCCAGCAGTCCTGGACAGGGCTCCTACGAGCAGTACTTC. The encoded protein is CASSPGQGSYEQYF.

This clone was counted between two and nine times. The gene calls are TRBV5-1 and TRBJ1-5; perhaps TRBD1 as D (5 bases). CDR3 size: 17 residues. Germline values: CDR1 SGHRS, CDR2 YFSETQ. V gave up 0 bases and J gave up 3 bases, with 16 bases separating them. In DNA form, the CDR3 reads TGCGCCAGCAGCTTGGATGACGATGACAGTTACAATCAGCCCCAGCATTTT. The encoded protein is CASSLDDDDSYNQPQHF.

The rearrangement links TRBV7-9 to TRBJ2-5; tentatively, D is TRBD1 (6 bases). With 3 bases removed from V and 5 bases from J, the gap between germline ends came to 13 bases. Germline lookup yields CDR1 SEHNR and CDR2 FQNEAQ (reference sequence). CDR3 size: 14 residues. In DNA, the CDR3 is TGTGCCAGCAGCTTCACAGGGCCCAAGGAGACCCAGTACTTC. Its translation is CASSFTGPKETQYF.

The J gene is TRBJ1-2, the V gene TRBV27; D perhaps matches TRBD1 (6 bases). The CDR3 sequence is 12 residues long. Trimming left V 5 bases short and J 8 bases short, with 12 bases between. From germline, CDR1 is MNHEY and CDR2 SMNVEV (reference sequence). CDR3 in amino acids: CASSGGARGYTF. The DNA of the CDR3 is TGTGCCAGCAGTGGGGGGGCGCGAGGCTACACCTTC.

This clone came up once. This chain uses TRBV4-1 with TRBJ1-1, with D perhaps TRBD1 (5 bases). This CDR3 is 15 amino acids long. CDR1 is MGHRA, CDR2 YSYEKL, per germline. V was shortened by 4 bases and J by 1 base, with 13 bases between the two germline ends. The CDR3 coding sequence is TGCGCCAGCAGCCGGGGACTAAGCGAGAACACTGAAGCTTTCTTT. Its translation is CASSRGLSENTEAFF.

This clone has a handful of counts. J is TRBJ1-6 and V is TRBV7-8, with D possibly being TRBD1 (6 bases). The CDR3 loop spans 15 amino acids. The germline gives CDR1 SGHVS, CDR2 FQNEAQ. The V end lost 1 base, the J end lost 6 bases, and 10 bases lay between the germline ends. CDR3 coding DNA: TGTGCCAGCAGCTTAGGGGGGGGCGGTAATTCACCCCTCCACTTT. Translated, it gives CASSLGGGGNSPLHF.